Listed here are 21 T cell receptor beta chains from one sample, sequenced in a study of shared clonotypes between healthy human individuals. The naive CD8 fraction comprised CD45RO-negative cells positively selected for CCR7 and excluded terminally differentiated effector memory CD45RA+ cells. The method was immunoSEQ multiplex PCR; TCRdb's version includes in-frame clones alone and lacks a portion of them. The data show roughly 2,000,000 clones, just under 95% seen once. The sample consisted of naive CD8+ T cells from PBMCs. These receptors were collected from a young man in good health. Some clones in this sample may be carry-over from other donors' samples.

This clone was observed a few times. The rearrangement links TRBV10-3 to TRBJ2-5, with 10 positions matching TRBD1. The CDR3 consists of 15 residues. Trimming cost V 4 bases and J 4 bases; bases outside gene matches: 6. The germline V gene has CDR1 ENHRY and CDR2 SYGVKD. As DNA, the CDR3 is TGTGCCATCAGTGGCCGGGACAGGGGACGAGAGACCCAGTACTTC. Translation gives CAISGRDRGRETQYF.

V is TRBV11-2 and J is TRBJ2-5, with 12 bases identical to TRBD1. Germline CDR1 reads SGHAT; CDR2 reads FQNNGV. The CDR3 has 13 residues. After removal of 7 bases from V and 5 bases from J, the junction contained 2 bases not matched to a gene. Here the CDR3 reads CASMGQGAETQYF. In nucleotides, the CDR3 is TGTGCCAGCATGGGACAGGGGGCCGAGACCCAGTACTTC.

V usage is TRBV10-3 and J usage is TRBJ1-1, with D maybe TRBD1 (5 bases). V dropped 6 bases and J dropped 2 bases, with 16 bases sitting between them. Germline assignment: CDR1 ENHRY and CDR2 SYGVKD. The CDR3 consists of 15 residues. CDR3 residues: CAIREDRTLNTEAFF. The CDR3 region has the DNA TGTGCCATCAGAGAAGACAGAACACTAAACACTGAAGCTTTCTTT.

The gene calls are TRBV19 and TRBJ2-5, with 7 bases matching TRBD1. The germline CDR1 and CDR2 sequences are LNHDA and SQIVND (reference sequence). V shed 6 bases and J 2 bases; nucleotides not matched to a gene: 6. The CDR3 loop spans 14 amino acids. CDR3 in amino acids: CASSPDRAQETQYF. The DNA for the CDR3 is TGTGCCAGTAGCCCAGACAGGGCTCAAGAGACCCAGTACTTC.

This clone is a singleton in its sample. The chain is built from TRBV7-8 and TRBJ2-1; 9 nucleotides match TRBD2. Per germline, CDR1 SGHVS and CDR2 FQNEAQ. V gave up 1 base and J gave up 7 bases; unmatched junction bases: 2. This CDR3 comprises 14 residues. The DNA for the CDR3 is TGTGCCAGCAGCTTAGGACTAGCGGCAAATGAGCAGTTCTTC. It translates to CASSLGLAANEQFF.

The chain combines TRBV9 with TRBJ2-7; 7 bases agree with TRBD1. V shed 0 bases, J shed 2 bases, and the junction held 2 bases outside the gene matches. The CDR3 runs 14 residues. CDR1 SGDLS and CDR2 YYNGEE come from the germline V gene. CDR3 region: CASSVARGPYEQYF. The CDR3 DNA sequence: TGTGCCAGCAGCGTAGCTAGGGGGCCCTACGAGCAGTACTTC.

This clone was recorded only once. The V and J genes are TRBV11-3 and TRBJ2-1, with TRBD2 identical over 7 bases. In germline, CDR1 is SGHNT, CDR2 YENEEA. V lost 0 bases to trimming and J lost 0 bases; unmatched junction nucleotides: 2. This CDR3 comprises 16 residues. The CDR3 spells CASSLDGGSSYNEQFF. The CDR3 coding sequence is TGTGCCAGCAGCTTAGATGGCGGGAGCTCCTACAATGAGCAGTTCTTC.

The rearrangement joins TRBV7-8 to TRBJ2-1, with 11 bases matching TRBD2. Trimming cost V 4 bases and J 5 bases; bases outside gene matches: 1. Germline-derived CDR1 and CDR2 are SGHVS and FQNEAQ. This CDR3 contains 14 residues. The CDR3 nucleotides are TGTGCCAGCAGCTGGGGACTAGCGGACAATGAGCAGTTCTTC. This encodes CASSWGLADNEQFF.

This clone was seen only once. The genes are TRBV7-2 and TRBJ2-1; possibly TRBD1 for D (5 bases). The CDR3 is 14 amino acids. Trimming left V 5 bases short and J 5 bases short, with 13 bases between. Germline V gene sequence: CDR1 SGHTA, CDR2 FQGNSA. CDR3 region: CASSPLEGDNEQFF. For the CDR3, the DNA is TGTGCCAGCAGCCCCTTGGAAGGGGACAATGAGCAGTTCTTC.

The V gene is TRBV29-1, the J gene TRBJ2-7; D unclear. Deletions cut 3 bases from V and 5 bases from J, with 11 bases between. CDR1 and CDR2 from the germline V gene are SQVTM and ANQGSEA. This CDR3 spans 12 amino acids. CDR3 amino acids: CSVEGYGNEQYF. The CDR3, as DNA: TGCAGCGTTGAGGGGTATGGGAACGAGCAGTACTTC.

CDR3 sequence reads: CASRPDPLDNEQFF. CDR3 bases: TGTGCCAGCAGGCCTGACCCCCTCGACAATGAGCAGTTCTTC. The chain combines TRBV6-5 with TRBJ2-1; D remains ambiguous. Germline V lookup: CDR1 MNHEY, CDR2 SVGAGI. This CDR3 contains 14 residues. V was clipped by 6 bases and J by 5 bases, with 14 bases between them.

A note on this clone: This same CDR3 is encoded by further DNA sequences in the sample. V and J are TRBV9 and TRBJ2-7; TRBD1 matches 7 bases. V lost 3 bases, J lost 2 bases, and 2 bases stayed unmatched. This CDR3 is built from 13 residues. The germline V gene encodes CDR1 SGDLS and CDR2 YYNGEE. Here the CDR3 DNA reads TGTGCCAGCAGCGGACAGGGACCCTACGAGCAGTACTTC. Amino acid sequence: CASSGQGPYEQYF.

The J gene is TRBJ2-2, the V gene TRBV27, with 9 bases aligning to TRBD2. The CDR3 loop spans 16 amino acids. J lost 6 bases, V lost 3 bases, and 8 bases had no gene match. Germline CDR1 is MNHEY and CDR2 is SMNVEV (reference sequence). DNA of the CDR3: TGTGCCAGCAGTTTTTATAGCGGGAGTATCTCCGGGGAGCTGTTTTTT. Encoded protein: CASSFYSGSISGELFF.

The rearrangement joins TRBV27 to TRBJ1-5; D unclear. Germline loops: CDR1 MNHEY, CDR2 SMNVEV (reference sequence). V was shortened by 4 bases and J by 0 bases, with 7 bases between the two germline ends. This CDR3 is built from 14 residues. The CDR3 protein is CASSSVYSNQPQHF. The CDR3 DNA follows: TGTGCCAGCAGTTCTGTTTATAGCAATCAGCCCCAGCATTTT.

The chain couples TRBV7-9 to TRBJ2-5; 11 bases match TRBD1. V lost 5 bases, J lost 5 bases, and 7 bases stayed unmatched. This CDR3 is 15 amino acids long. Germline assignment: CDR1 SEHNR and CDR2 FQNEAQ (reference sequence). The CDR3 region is CASSPGQGGYETQYF. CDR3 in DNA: TGTGCCAGCAGCCCGGGACAGGGGGGGTACGAGACCCAGTACTTC.

The CDR3 nucleotides read TGTGCCAGCAGTGGGCCTGACAGGGGGCGCAAAGTTGGCTACACCTTC. It translates to CASSGPDRGRKVGYTF. The chain carries TRBV6-1 and TRBJ1-2; 10 bases are a match to TRBD1. The CDR3 spans 16 residues. J gave up 7 bases and V 4 bases, and 12 bases lay outside the gene matches. Per the germline V gene, CDR1 is MNHNS and CDR2 is SASEGT.

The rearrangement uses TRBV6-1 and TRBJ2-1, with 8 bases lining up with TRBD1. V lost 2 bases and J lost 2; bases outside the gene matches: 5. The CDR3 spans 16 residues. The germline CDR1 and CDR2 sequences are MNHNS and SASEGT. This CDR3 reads CASSEFARGPYNEQFF. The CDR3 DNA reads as TGTGCCAGCAGTGAATTCGCCAGGGGGCCCTACAATGAGCAGTTCTTC.

The CDR3 bases are TGTGCCTGGAGTGTTTGGGAAAGTCAGCCCCAGCATTTT. It yields the protein CAWSVWESQPQHF. The rearrangement links TRBV30 to TRBJ1-5; no reliable D call. This CDR3 is 13 amino acids long. Trimming shortened V by 0 bases and J by 6 bases, and 9 bases separated the two germline ends. Germline-derived CDR1 and CDR2 are GTSNPN and SVGIG (reference sequence).

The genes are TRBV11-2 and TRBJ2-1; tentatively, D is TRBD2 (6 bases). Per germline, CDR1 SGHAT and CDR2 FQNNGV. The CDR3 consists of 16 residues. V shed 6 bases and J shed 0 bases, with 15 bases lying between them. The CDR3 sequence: CASRQEAGNSYNEQFF. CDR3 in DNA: TGTGCCAGCAGGCAAGAGGCGGGGAACTCCTACAATGAGCAGTTCTTC.

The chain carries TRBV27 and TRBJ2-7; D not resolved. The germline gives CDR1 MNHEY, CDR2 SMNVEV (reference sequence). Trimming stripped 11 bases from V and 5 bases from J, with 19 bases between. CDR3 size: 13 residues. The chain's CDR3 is CAHLGSGSHEQYF. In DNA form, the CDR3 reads TGTGCCCACCTTGGGTCGGGTAGCCACGAGCAGTACTTC.

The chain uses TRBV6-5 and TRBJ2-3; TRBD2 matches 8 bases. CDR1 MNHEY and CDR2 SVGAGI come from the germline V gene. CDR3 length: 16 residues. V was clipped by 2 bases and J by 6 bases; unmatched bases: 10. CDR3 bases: TGTGCCAGCAGTTACCTACGGACCGGGAGGGGTGATACGCAGTATTTT. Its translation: CASSYLRTGRGDTQYF.